A single sample gave rise to the 8 T cell receptor beta chains below, sequenced in a study of early T cells in non-severe SARS-CoV-2 infection. TCRdb called the 5' RACE reads again in MiXCR, with one record for every CDR3 protein. The profile shows tens of thousands of distinct CDR3 sequences, about 6.7% of them singletons. The sequenced material came from whole blood. The receptors stem from an adult who was a healthcare worker with PCR-confirmed SARS-CoV-2 infection or an uninfected control (not recorded which).

This clonotype occurred many times. The chain is built from TRBV7-2 and TRBJ2-7, with D unclear. The CDR3 sequence is 11 residues long. Germline CDR1 reads SGHTA; CDR2 reads FQGNSA. The V end lost 1 base, the J end lost 4 bases, and 2 bases lay between the germline ends. The CDR3 here is CASSLDYEQYF. The CDR3 bases are TGTGCCAGCAGCTTAGATTACGAGCAGTACTTC. Filled out from reference TRBV7-2 and TRBJ2-7, the complete variable domain reads GAGVSQSPSNKVTEKGKDVELRCDPISGHTALYWYRQSLGQGLEFLIYFQGNSAPDKSGLPSDRFSAERTGGSVSTLTIQRTQQEDSAVYLCASSLDYEQYFGPGTRLTVT.

At least ten counts were recorded for this clonotype. The chain employs TRBV18 and TRBJ2-7; TRBD2 might be the D (6 bases). From germline, CDR1 is KGHSH and CDR2 LQKENI. V lost 6 bases and J 1 base, leaving 10 bases between the germline ends. This CDR3 has 13 amino acids. CDR3 nucleotides: TGTGCCAGCTCGTCCGGGAGTTCCTACGAGCAGTACTTC. Residues: CASSSGSSYEQYF.

This clonotype was observed many times. The V call is TRBV4-1, the J call TRBJ1-5; D is possibly TRBD1 (5 bases). V lost 5 bases, J lost 15 bases, and 23 bases lay in between. CDR1 and CDR2 (germline): MGHRA, YSYEKL. The CDR3 has 14 residues. This CDR3 is CASSAILKDRGLHF. In DNA form, the CDR3 reads TGCGCCAGCAGCGCTATCCTGAAGGATAGGGGACTGCATTTT.

This clonotype has at least ten counts. This chain links TRBV19 with TRBJ1-5, with D possibly TRBD1 on 6 matching bases. The CDR3 is 15 amino acids. V dropped 3 bases and J dropped 7 bases, with 16 bases sitting between them. The germline V gene encodes CDR1 LNHDA and CDR2 SQIVND (reference sequence). The CDR3 sequence is CASSILGGSEQPQHF. In DNA form, the CDR3 reads TGTGCCAGTAGTATCTTGGGGGGCAGCGAGCAGCCCCAGCATTTT.

This clonotype has a count of ten or more. The V gene is TRBV7-2, the J gene TRBJ2-2; D unclear. Germline lookup yields CDR1 SGHTA and CDR2 FQGNSA. This CDR3 has 14 residues. V was pared by 8 bases and J by 5 bases, with 15 bases between. This CDR3 is CASCPSHTTGELFF. CDR3 coding DNA: TGTGCCAGCTGTCCTAGTCACACGACCGGGGAGCTGTTTTTT. The full variable domain, with the rest looked up from reference TRBV7-2 and TRBJ2-2, is GAGVSQSPSNKVTEKGKDVELRCDPISGHTALYWYRQSLGQGLEFLIYFQGNSAPDKSGLPSDRFSAERTGGSVSTLTIQRTQQEDSAVYLCASCPSHTTGELFFGEGSRLTVL.

This clonotype has ten or more counts. This chain joins TRBV18 and TRBJ2-7; 8 nucleotides agree with TRBD2. The germline CDR1 and CDR2 sequences are KGHSH and LQKENI. CDR3 size: 15 residues. V lost 0 bases, J lost 7 bases, and 8 bases stayed unmatched. The CDR3 loop is CASSPPLAGQREQYF. The CDR3 DNA reads as TGTGCCAGCTCACCACCGCTAGCGGGTCAGAGGGAGCAGTACTTC. The full variable domain, completed using reference TRBV18 and TRBJ2-7, is NAGVMQNPRHLVRRRGQEARLRCSPMKGHSHVYWYRQLPEEGLKFMVYLQKENIIDESGMPKERFSAEFPKEGPSILRIQQVVRGDSAAYFCASSPPLAGQREQYFGPGTRLTVT.

This clonotype was seen more than once but under ten times. The chain employs TRBV28 and TRBJ2-7; possibly TRBD1 for D (5 bases). This CDR3 is built from 15 residues. From germline, CDR1 is MDHEN and CDR2 SYDVKM. V was pared by 2 bases and J by 1 base, with 12 bases between. CDR3 protein: CASSLRQLSSYEQYF. Written as DNA, the CDR3 is TGTGCCAGCAGTTTACGACAGCTAAGTTCCTACGAGCAGTACTTC.

This clonotype showed up many times. CDR3 loop: CSVERRGQGFGDTQYF. Written as DNA, the CDR3 is TGCAGCGTTGAACGCCGGGGACAGGGGTTTGGAGATACGCAGTATTTT. The rearrangement links TRBV29-1 to TRBJ2-3; 10 bases are a match to TRBD1. Germline V CDR1 and CDR2: SQVTM, ANQGSEA. The CDR3 has 16 amino acids. J was trimmed by 5 bases and V by 2 bases; bases with no gene match: 10.